This T cell receptor beta chain was observed in a study of T-cell reconstitution after alpha-beta-depleted transplantation in children. Findings and limits, study-wide: T cells produced anew were the main source of T-cell counts and diversity one year after transplant. Surviving thymic progenitors and recipient T cells were the source of high TCRbeta diversity at day 60 in some patients. It was reported that alpha-beta T cells came from several hundred expanded graft clones (about two months after transplant).

V was pared by 8 bases and J by 3 bases, with 4 bases of the junction left unmatched. Germline V gene sequence: CDR1 MDHEN, CDR2 SYDVKM. This CDR3 has 12 residues. The authors prepared the TCRbeta library with unique molecular identifiers. TCRdb processed the PCR reads anew with MiXCR; each CDR3 protein has one entry. The sample has almost 250,000 distinct CDR3 sequences, about 23% seen once. There are a few counts of this clonotype. Antigen specificity is unknown. This clonotype was sampled from a girl aged 2 to 9 with Fanconi anemia, due to receive a stem cell transplant. The sample here was PBMCs, taken before TCRalphabeta/CD19-depleted stem cell transplant. This chain connects TRBV28 to TRBJ2-7; TRBD2 matches 7 bases. The DNA of the CDR3 is TGTGCCAGCGGGGGACTACGCTACGAGCAGTACTTC. It yields the protein CASGGLRYEQYF.